This T cell receptor beta chain was recorded in a study of early T cells in non-severe SARS-CoV-2 infection. Study overall: From unsorted whole blood, bulk RNA was sequenced, and the chains remained unpaired. Findings and limits, study-wide: VDJdb matching favored anti-spike CD8 responses, missing private and CD4 specificities.

With 0 bases clipped from V and 0 bases from J, the junction kept 12 bases outside the gene matches. The germline V gene has CDR1 SGHDT and CDR2 YYEEEE. The CDR3 contains 19 residues. Researchers attached unique molecular identifiers to individual cDNA molecules. TCRdb re-called the 5' RACE reads with MiXCR, one entry per CDR3 protein. The profile shows roughly 55,000 distinct CDR3 sequences, under 15% of them singletons. This clonotype was observed a handful of times. Antigen: not known. The source of this sequence is an adult who was a healthcare worker with PCR-confirmed SARS-CoV-2 infection or an uninfected control (not recorded which). This specimen consisted of whole blood, obtained at baseline. This sequence joins TRBV5-6 and TRBJ2-7; 10 nucleotides match TRBD1. The CDR3 DNA reads TGTGCCAGCAGCTTGGGGCACGGGACAGGGGACTTTTTCTCCTACGAGCAGTACTTC. Protein product: CASSLGHGTGDFFSYEQYF.